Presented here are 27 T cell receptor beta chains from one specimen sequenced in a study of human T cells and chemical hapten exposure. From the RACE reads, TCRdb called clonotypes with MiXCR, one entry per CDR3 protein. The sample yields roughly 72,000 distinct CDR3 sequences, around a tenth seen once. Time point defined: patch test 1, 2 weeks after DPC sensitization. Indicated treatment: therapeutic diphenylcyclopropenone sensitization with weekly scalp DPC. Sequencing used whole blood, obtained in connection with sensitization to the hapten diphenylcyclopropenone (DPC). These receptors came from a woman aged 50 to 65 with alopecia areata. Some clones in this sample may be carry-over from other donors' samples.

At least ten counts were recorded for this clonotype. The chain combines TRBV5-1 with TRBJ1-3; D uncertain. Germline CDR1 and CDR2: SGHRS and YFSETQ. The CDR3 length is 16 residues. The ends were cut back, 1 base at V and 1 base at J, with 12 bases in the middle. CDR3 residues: CASSLIAQRSGNTIYF. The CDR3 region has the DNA TGCGCCAGCAGCTTGATTGCCCAGAGATCTGGAAACACCATATATTTT.

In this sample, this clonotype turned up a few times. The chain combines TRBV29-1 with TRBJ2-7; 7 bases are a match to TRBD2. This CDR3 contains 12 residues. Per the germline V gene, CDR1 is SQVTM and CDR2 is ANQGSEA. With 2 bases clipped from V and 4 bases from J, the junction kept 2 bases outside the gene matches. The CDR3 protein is CSVEHGRYEQYF. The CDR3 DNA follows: TGCAGCGTTGAACACGGGAGGTACGAGCAGTACTTC.

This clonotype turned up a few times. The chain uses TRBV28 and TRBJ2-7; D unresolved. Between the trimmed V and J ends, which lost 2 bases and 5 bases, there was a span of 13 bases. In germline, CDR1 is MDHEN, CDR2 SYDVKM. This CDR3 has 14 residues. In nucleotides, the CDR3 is TGTGCCAGCAGTTTAGAGGCCAGTGAAGACGAGCAGTACTTC. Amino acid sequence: CASSLEASEDEQYF.

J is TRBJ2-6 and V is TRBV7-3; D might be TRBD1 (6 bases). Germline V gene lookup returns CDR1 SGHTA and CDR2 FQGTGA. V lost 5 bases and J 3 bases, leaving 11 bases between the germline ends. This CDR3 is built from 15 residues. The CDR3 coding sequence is TGTGCCAGCAGCCCAGGGGTTATTGGGGCCAACGTCCTGACTTTC. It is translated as CASSPGVIGANVLTF.

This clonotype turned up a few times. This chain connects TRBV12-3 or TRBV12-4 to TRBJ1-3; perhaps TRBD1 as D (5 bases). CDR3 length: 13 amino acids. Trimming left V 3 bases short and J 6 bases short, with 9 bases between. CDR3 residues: CASSLGQLNTIYF. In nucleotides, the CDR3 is TGTGCCAGCAGTTTGGGGCAGTTAAACACCATATATTTT.

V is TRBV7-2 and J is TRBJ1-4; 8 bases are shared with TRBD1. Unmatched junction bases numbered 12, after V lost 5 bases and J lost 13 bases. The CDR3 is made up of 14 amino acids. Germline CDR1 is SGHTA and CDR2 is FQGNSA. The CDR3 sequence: CASSLHGQGLGLFF. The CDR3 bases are TGTGCCAGCAGCCTGCACGGACAGGGTTTGGGACTGTTTTTT. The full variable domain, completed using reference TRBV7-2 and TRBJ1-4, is GAGVSQSPSNKVTEKGKDVELRCDPISGHTALYWYRQSLGQGLEFLIYFQGNSAPDKSGLPSDRFSAERTGGSVSTLTIQRTQQEDSAVYLCASSLHGQGLGLFFGSGTQLSVL.

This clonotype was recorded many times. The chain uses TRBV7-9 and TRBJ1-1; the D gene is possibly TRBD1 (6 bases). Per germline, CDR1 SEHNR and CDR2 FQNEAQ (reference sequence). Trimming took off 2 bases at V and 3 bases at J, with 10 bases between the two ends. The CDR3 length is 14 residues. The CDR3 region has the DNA TGTGCCAGCAGCTTACCGACAGGATACACTGAAGCTTTCTTT. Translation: CASSLPTGYTEAFF.

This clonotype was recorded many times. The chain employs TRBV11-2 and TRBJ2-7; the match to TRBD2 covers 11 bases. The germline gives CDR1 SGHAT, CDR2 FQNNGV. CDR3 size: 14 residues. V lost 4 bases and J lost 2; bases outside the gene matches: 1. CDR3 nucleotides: TGTGCCAGCAGCTCTAGCGGGGGGACCTACGAGCAGTACTTC. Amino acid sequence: CASSSSGGTYEQYF.

The CDR3 bases are TGTGCCAGCAGCTCCCCCCGGGACTCAGTGCGGGGGGAGGGGCAGTATTTT. It specifies CASSSPRDSVRGEGQYF. The chain links TRBV11-2 to TRBJ2-3, with 8 bases identical to TRBD2. The junction had 20 bases not matched to a gene; V was cut back by 4 bases and J by 11 bases. This CDR3 contains 17 residues. CDR1 and CDR2 from the germline V gene are SGHAT and FQNNGV.

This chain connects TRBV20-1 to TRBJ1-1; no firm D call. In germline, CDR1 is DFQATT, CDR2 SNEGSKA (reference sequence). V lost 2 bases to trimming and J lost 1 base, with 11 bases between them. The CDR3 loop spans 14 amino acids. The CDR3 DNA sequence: TGCAGTGCTAGAACTGGGAGGGAGAACACTGAAGCTTTCTTT. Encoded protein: CSARTGRENTEAFF.

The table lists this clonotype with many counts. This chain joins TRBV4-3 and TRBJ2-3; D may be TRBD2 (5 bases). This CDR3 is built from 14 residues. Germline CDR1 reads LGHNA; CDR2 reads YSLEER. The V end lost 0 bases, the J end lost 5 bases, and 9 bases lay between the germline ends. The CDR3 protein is CASSQDVAGDTQYF. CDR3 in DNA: TGCGCCAGCAGCCAAGATGTGGCGGGAGATACGCAGTATTTT.

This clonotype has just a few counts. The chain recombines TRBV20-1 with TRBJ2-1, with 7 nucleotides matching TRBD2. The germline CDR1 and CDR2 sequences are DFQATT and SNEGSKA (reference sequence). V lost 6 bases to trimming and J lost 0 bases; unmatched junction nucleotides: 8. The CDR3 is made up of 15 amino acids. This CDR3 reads CSAGGTGLSYNEQFF. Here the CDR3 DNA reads TGCAGTGCGGGAGGGACCGGACTCTCCTACAATGAGCAGTTCTTC.

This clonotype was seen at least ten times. In nucleotides, the CDR3 is TGTGCCAGCAGCCCCAGATCTGACAGGTTCTCCTACAATGAGCAGTTCTTC. Translating it yields CASSPRSDRFSYNEQFF. V and J are TRBV11-2 and TRBJ2-1, with TRBD1 as a possible D gene (6 bases). Germline V gives CDR1 SGHAT, CDR2 FQNNGV. With 5 bases removed from V and 0 bases from J, the gap between germline ends came to 17 bases. CDR3 size: 17 residues.

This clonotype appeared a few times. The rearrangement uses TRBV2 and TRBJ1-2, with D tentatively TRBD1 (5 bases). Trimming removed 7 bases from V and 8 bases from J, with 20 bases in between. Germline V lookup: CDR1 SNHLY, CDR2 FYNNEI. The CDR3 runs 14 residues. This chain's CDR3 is CASTLTAPARGYTF. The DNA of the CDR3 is TGTGCCAGCACCCTGACAGCCCCGGCGAGGGGCTACACCTTC.

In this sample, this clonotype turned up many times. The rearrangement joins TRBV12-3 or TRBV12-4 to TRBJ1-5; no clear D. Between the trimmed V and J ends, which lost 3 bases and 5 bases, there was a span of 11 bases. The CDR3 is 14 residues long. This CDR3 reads CASSFLAADQPQHF. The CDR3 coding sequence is TGTGCCAGCAGTTTCTTGGCGGCCGATCAGCCCCAGCATTTT.

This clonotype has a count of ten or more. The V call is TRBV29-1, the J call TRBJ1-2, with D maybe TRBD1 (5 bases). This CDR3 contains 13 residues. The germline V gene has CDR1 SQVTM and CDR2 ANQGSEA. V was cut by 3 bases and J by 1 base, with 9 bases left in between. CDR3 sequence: CSVDAGGNYGYTF. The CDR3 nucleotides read TGCAGCGTTGATGCTGGGGGTAACTATGGCTACACCTTC.

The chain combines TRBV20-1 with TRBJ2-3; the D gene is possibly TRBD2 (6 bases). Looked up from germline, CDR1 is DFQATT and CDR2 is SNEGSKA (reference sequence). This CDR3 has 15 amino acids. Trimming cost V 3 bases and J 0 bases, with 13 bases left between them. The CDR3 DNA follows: TGCAGTGCTAGTTCAGCGGGTGATAGCACAGATACGCAGTATTTT. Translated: CSASSAGDSTDTQYF.

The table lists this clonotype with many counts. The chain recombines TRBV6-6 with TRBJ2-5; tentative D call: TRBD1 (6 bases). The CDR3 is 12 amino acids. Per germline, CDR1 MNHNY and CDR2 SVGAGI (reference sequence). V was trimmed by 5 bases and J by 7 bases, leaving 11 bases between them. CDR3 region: CASSPGDRTQYF. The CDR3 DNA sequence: TGTGCCAGCAGTCCAGGGGATAGGACCCAGTACTTC.

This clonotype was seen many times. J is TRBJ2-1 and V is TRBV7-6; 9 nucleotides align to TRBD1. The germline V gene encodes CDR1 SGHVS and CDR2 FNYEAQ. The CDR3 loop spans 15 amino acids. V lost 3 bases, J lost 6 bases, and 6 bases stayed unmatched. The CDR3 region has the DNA TGTGCCAGCAGCTTGGGGGGGACAGGGACCAATGAGCAGTTCTTC. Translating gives CASSLGGTGTNEQFF.

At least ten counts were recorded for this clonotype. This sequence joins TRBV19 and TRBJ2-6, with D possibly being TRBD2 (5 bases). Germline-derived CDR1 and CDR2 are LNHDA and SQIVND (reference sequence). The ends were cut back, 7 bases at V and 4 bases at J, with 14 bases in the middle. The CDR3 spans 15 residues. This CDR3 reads CASKERGRGANVLTF. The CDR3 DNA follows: TGTGCCAGTAAAGAAAGAGGGAGAGGGGCCAACGTCCTGACTTTC.

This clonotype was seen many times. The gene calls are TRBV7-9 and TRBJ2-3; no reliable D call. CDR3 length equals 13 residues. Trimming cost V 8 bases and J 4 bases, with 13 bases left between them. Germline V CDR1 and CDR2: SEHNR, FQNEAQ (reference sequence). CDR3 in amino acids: CASRRETADTQYF. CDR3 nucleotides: TGTGCCAGCCGACGCGAGACCGCAGATACGCAGTATTTT.

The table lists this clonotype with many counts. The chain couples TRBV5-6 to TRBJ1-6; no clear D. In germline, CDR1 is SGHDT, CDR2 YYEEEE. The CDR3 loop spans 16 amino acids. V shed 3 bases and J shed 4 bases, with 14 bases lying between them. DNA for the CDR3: TGTGCCAGCAGCTGGGCCAGGTGGCTTTATAATTCACCCCTCCACTTT. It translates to CASSWARWLYNSPLHF.

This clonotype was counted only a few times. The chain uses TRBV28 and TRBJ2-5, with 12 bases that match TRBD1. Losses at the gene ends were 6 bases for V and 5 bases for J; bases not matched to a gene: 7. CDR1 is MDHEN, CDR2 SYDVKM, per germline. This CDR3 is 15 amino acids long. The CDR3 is CASRLRDRGLETQYF. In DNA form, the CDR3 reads TGTGCCAGCAGGCTCCGGGACAGGGGGCTGGAGACCCAGTACTTC.

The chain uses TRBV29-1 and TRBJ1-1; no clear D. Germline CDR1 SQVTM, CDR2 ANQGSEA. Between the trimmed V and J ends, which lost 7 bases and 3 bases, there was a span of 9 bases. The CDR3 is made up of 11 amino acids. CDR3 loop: CSALEDTEAFF. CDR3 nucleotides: TGCAGCGCCCTGGAAGACACTGAAGCTTTCTTT. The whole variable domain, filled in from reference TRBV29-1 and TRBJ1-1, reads SAVISQKPSRDICQRGTSLTIQCQVDSQVTMMFWYRQQPGQSLTLIATANQGSEATYESGFVIDKFPISRPNLTFSTLTVSNMSPEDSSIYLCSALEDTEAFFGQGTRLTVV.

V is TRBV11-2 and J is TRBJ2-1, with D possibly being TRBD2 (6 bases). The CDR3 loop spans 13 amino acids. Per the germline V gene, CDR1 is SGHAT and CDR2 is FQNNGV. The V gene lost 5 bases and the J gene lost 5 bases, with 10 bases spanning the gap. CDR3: CASSPGLNNEQFF. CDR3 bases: TGTGCCAGCAGCCCGGGACTCAACAATGAGCAGTTCTTC.

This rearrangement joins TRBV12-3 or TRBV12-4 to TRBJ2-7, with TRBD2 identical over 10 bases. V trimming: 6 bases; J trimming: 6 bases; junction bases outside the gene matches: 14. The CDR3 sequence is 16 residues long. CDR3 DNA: TGTGCCAGCAGGGGCCCTGGGGGTAGCGGGAGGCTCGAGCAGTACTTC. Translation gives CASRGPGGSGRLEQYF.

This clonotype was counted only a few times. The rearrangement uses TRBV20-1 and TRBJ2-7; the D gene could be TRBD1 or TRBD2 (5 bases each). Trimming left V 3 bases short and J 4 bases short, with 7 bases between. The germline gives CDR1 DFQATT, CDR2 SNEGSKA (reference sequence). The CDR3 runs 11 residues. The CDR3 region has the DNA TGCAGTGCTAGGGGACCTTACGAGCAGTACTTC. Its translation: CSARGPYEQYF.